This T cell receptor (beta chain) was captured by sequencing in a study of blood T cell repertoires in COVID-19. V shed 3 bases and J shed 5 bases, with 19 bases lying between them. Germline-derived CDR1 and CDR2 are SNHLY and FYNNEI. The CDR3 has 16 residues. Assay: immunoSEQ multiplex PCR; the TCRdb copy retains only in-frame clones and omits some. The repertoire includes 350,000 or so clones, around 88% of them detected once, and 1.5% to 2% sits in the top ten. The TCR sequence derives from a woman in her twenties or thirties with COVID-19, enrolled during active disease. This sequence joins TRBV2 and TRBJ1-1; D unresolved. Material for sequencing was peripheral blood. CDR3 region: CASSEVRRLGRTEAFF. The DNA of the CDR3 is TGTGCCAGCAGTGAGGTCAGGCGTTTGGGTAGGACTGAAGCTTTCTTT.